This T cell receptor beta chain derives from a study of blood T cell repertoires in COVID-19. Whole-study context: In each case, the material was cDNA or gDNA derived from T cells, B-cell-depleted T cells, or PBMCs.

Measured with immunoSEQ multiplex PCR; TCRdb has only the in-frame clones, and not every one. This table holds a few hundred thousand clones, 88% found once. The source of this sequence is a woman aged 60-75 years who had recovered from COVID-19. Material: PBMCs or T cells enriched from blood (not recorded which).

The CDR3 spells CASRLAGGTDTQYF. The CDR3 bases are TGTGCCAGCAGGCTAGCGGGGGGCACAGATACGCAGTATTTT. The J gene is TRBJ2-3, the V gene TRBV2; 10 bases line up with TRBD2. The CDR3 spans 14 residues. Germline CDR1 and CDR2: SNHLY and FYNNEI. J gave up 1 base and V 6 bases, and 1 base lay outside the gene matches.